The clone carrying this TCR beta chain was seen at least ten times. The antigen is undetermined. Trimming stripped 6 bases from V and 8 bases from J, with 25 bases between. CDR1 and CDR2 (germline): MDHEN, SYDVKM. This CDR3 spans 16 amino acids. The data were taken from a study of breast tumors, draining lymph nodes, adjacent tissues. TCRdb analysed the multiplex PCR reads with MiXCR anew, one entry per CDR3 protein. In the table there are 10,000 to 15,000 distinct CDR3 sequences, under 40% of which are singletons. Points from the study as a whole: Tumor and nontumor repertoires were significantly more similar in luminal-like than in basal-like breast cancer. The lymph node origin of tumor T cells was framed as consistent with a hypothesis, not demonstrated. Most tumor T cells seemingly derive from lymph node, then expand in tumor. Compared with lymph nodes, tumors were less diverse; compared with nontumor tissue, more.

The clonotype originates from a female donor with breast cancer. Some clones in this sample may be carry-over from other donors' samples. The chain uses TRBV28 and TRBJ1-2, with D tentatively TRBD1 (6 bases). The sequenced sample consisted of breast tumor tissue. The CDR3 region has the DNA TGTGCCAGCAGCTCAAACTCCAAGGGGGTCCCTAGGGGCTACACCTTC. This gives the protein CASSSNSKGVPRGYTF.